This TCR beta chain derives from a study of cytomegalovirus exposure and HLA in healthy donors. 13 Jbeta primers and 60 Vbeta primers were used for the PCR. Data came from immunoSEQ multiplex PCR; TCRdb stores just in-frame clones and leaves some out. The sample gives under 110,000 clones, about four fifths of which show up once; under 2% is in the top ten. This clone turned up a few times. Distinct nucleotide sequences in the sample also encode this CDR3. The CDR3 spans 15 residues. Germline-derived CDR1 and CDR2 are SGDLS and YYNGEE. V gave up 0 bases and J gave up 3 bases; unmatched junction bases: 3.

This sequence was found in a woman aged 35 to 49 in good health and CMV-seronegative. The chain has TRBV9 and TRBJ2-7; TRBD1 matches at 10 bases. Sequenced material: PBMCs. The DNA of the CDR3 is TGTGCCAGCAGCGTAGGGGACAGGGGATACTACGAGCAGTACTTC. As protein: CASSVGDRGYYEQYF.